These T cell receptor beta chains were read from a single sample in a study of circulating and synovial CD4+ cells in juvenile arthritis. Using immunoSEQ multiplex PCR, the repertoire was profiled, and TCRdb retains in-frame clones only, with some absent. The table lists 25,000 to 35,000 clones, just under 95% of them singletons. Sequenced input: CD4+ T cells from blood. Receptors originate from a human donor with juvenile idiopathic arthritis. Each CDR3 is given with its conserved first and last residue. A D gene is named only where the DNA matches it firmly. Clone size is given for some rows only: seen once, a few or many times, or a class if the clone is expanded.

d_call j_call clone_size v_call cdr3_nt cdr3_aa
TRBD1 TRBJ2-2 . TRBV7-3 TGTGCCAGCAGCCTCATGGGACAGACGAACACCGGGGAGCTGTTTTTT CASSLMGQTNTGELFF
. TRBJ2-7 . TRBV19 TGTGCCAGTAGTTTTAGGCAGGGGCCCTACGAGCAGTACTTC CASSFRQGPYEQYF
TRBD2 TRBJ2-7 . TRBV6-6 TGTGCCAGCAGTAGCCCGACTAGCGGATCCTACGAGCAGTACTTC CASSSPTSGSYEQYF
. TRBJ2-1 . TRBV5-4 TGTGCCAGCAGCTATACAACAGGTGAAGGCCCCGTTGAGCAGTTCTTC CASSYTTGEGPVEQFF
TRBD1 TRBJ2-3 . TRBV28 TGTGCCAGCAGTTTATGGTCAAACAGGGGGAGAAAGGATACGCAGTATTTT CASSLWSNRGRKDTQYF
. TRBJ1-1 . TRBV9 TGTGCCAGCAGCCCGAGGGGGGGCAGTATGGCTGAAGCTTTCTTT CASSPRGGSMAEAFF
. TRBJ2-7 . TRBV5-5 TGTGCCAGCAGCTTGGCCTTGGGGGGAACGGGCGAGCAGTACTTC CASSLALGGTGEQYF
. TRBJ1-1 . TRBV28 TGTGCCAGCACCCCAGGGAGGAGCACTGAAGCTTTCTTT CASTPGRSTEAFF
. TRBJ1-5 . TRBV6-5 TGTGCCAGCAGTTACTCCTTTAGCAATCAGCCCCAGCATTTT CASSYSFSNQPQHF
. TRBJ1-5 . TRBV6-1 TGTGCCAGCAGTGATCCCGGCAATCAGCCCCAGCATTTT CASSDPGNQPQHF
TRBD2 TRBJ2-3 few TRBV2 TGTGCCAGCAGCCCCACGGGCGGGAGTGGAGATACGCAGTATTTT CASSPTGGSGDTQYF
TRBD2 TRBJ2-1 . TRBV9 TGTGCCAGCAGCGCAGGGAGAGGTGCGGGAGACTCCTACAATGAGCAGTTCTTC CASSAGRGAGDSYNEQFF
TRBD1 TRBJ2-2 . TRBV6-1 TGTGCCAGCAGACCAACAGGGGGCACCGGGGAGCTGTTTTTT CASRPTGGTGELFF
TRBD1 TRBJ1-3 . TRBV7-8 TGTGCCAGCAGCCAAAGGCAGGGGGTCTCTGGAAACACCATATATTTT CASSQRQGVSGNTIYF
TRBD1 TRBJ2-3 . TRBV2 TGTGCCAGCAGCTCCAGGACAGGGGGCCGTCGCACAGATACGCAGTATTTT CASSSRTGGRRTDTQYF
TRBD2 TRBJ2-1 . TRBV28 TGTGCCAGCAGTTGGAGGCCCCGGGGGGGTGAGCAGTTCTTC CASSWRPRGGEQFF
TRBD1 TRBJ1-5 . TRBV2 TGTGCCAGCAGTAGCCCGGGACAGCCCAATCAGCCCCAGCATTTT CASSSPGQPNQPQHF
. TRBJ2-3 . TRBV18 TGTGCCAGCTCACCACTTACAGCGGCCAGTAGCACAGATACGCAGTATTTT CASSPLTAASSTDTQYF
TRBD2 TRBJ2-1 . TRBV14 TGTGCCAGCAGTTCTCGACTAGCGGGAGACTATGAGCAGTTCTTC CASSSRLAGDYEQFF
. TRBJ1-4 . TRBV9 TGTGCCAGCAGCGGGGGGTGGGGGCAAGGTGAAAAACTGTTTTTT CASSGGWGQGEKLFF
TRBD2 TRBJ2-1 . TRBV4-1 TGCGCCAGCAGCCATAAACCTAGCGGAGATAACAATGAGCAGTTCTTC CASSHKPSGDNNEQFF
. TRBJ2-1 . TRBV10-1 TGCGCCAGCAGTGATTTTGCGGGAAGGAGGAATGAGCAGTTCTTC CASSDFAGRRNEQFF
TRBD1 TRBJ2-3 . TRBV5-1 TGCGCCAGCAACGGACAGGGGCCCACAGATACGCAGTATTTT CASNGQGPTDTQYF
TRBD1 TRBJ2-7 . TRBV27 TGTGCCAGCAGTTTCGAACAGGGGGACGAGCAGTACTTC CASSFEQGDEQYF
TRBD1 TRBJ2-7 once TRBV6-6 TGTGCCAGCAGATACCGGGACAGCTCCTACGAGCAGTACTTC CASRYRDSSYEQYF
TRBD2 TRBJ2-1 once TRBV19 TGTGCCAGTAGTATAAGGTCCCCGCGACTAGCGGGGAGCTCCTACAATGAGCAGTTCTTC CASSIRSPRLAGSSYNEQFF
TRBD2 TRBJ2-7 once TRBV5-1 TGCGCCAGCAGCCCGGGGAGGGGAGCCTACGAGCAGTACTTC CASSPGRGAYEQYF
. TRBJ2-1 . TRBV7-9 TGTGCCAGCAGCTTGCTACGGAGCTCCTACAATGAGCAGTTCTTC CASSLLRSSYNEQFF
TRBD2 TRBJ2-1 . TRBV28 TGTGCCAGCACAGCGGGAGCTTCAAATGAGCAGTTCTTC CASTAGASNEQFF